This TCR beta chain emerged from a study of T cell changes during pregnancy in multiple sclerosis. Looked up from germline, CDR1 is SGHRS and CDR2 is YFSETQ. The CDR3 spans 18 residues. The ends lost 4 bases at V and 4 bases at J; junction bases unmatched: 13. The data were produced by immunoSEQ multiplex PCR, yet TCRdb's version contains in-frame clones alone and is incomplete. Of over 50,000 clones listed, approximately 88% were seen once; the top ten hold approximately 1.7%. Sequenced here: peripheral blood, sampled in the first trimester of pregnancy. The clonotype was recovered from a female donor with multiple sclerosis, enrolled in a pregnancy study. The chain couples TRBV5-1 to TRBJ2-6; TRBD1 agrees at 8 bases. The CDR3 loop is CASSERQGPGRGANVLTF. CDR3 nucleotide sequence: TGCGCCAGCAGCGAACGACAGGGGCCGGGTAGAGGGGCCAACGTCCTGACTTTC.